Listed below are T cell receptor beta chains from one sample, sequenced in a study of blood T cell repertoires in COVID-19. Produced via immunoSEQ multiplex PCR; TCRdb's table is partial and in-frame only. The sample has around 110,000 clones, around 83% seen once. Sequenced: peripheral blood. The receptors derive from a man aged 35-49 years with acute or convalescent COVID-19. Each CDR3 is given with its conserved first and last residue. The order of the fields is D gene, J gene, CDR3 length, V gene, clone size, CDR3 protein, CDR3 DNA. The D gene is left open where the match is weak. A row's size may be missing; if present it is once, few, many or a size class.

d_gene: TRBD1; j_gene: TRBJ1-2; len: 15; v_gene: TRBV19; abundance: NA; CDR3aa: CASSLQGDSVYGYTF; CDR3nt: TGTGCCAGTAGTCTGCAAGGGGACAGTGTCTATGGCTACACCTTC
d_gene: NA; j_gene: TRBJ1-1; len: 15; v_gene: TRBV28; abundance: NA; CDR3aa: CASSFGSRGWTEAFF; CDR3nt: TGTGCCAGCAGTTTTGGCTCCAGGGGATGGACTGAAGCTTTCTTT
d_gene: TRBD2; j_gene: TRBJ2-5; len: 15; v_gene: TRBV19; abundance: NA; CDR3aa: CASSYGAAGAETQYF; CDR3nt: TGTGCCAGTAGCTATGGCGCAGCGGGGGCAGAGACCCAGTACTTC
d_gene: NA; j_gene: TRBJ1-5; len: 15; v_gene: TRBV19; abundance: NA; CDR3aa: CASRGVAYSNQPQHF; CDR3nt: TGTGCCAGTAGAGGGGTGGCGTATAGCAATCAGCCCCAGCATTTT
d_gene: TRBD1; j_gene: TRBJ2-3; len: 18; v_gene: TRBV2; abundance: NA; CDR3aa: CASSRGTGTGDSTDTQYF; CDR3nt: TGTGCCAGCAGTAGGGGTACCGGGACAGGGGATAGCACAGATACGCAGTATTTT
d_gene: TRBD1; j_gene: TRBJ1-2; len: 17; v_gene: TRBV4-2; abundance: NA; CDR3aa: CASSQGGTGGAGYGYTF; CDR3nt: TGTGCCAGCAGCCAAGGGGGGACAGGGGGCGCCGGCTATGGCTACACCTTC
d_gene: NA; j_gene: TRBJ1-1; len: 13; v_gene: TRBV10-3; abundance: NA; CDR3aa: CAISEGWAIQAFF; CDR3nt: TGTGCCATCAGTGAGGGGTGGGCCATCCAAGCTTTCTTT
d_gene: NA; j_gene: TRBJ2-7; len: 12; v_gene: TRBV27; abundance: NA; CDR3aa: CASSLDRVEQYF; CDR3nt: TGTGCCAGCAGTTTAGACCGGGTAGAGCAGTACTTC
d_gene: NA; j_gene: TRBJ1-4; len: 13; v_gene: TRBV12-3/TRBV12-4; abundance: NA; CDR3aa: CASSPRRNEKLFF; CDR3nt: TGTGCCAGCAGTCCGCGGCGAAATGAAAAACTGTTTTTT
d_gene: NA; j_gene: TRBJ2-1; len: 15; v_gene: TRBV21-1; abundance: NA; CDR3aa: CASSKDWESYNEQFF; CDR3nt: TGTGCCAGCAGCAAGGACTGGGAGTCCTACAATGAGCAGTTCTTC
d_gene: NA; j_gene: TRBJ2-7; len: 13; v_gene: TRBV6-2/TRBV6-3; abundance: NA; CDR3aa: CASSYGGTYEQYF; CDR3nt: TGTGCCAGCAGTTACGGTGGGACTTACGAGCAGTACTTC
d_gene: TRBD2; j_gene: TRBJ2-3; len: 15; v_gene: TRBV30; abundance: NA; CDR3aa: CAWSVGLAGRDTQYF; CDR3nt: TGTGCCTGGAGTGTCGGGCTAGCGGGAAGAGATACGCAGTATTTT
d_gene: TRBD1; j_gene: TRBJ1-2; len: 15; v_gene: TRBV7-9; abundance: NA; CDR3aa: CASSEGTGQVYGYTF; CDR3nt: TGTGCCAGCAGCGAAGGGACAGGGCAGGTCTATGGCTACACCTTC
d_gene: NA; j_gene: TRBJ2-5; len: 10; v_gene: TRBV29-1; abundance: NA; CDR3aa: CSVAVETQYF; CDR3nt: TGCAGCGTTGCGGTAGAGACCCAGTACTTC
d_gene: TRBD1; j_gene: TRBJ1-5; len: 14; v_gene: TRBV10-2; abundance: NA; CDR3aa: CASSERDRPSPQHF; CDR3nt: TGCGCCAGCAGTGAACGGGACAGGCCCTCCCCCCAGCATTTT
d_gene: NA; j_gene: TRBJ2-7; len: 17; v_gene: TRBV28; abundance: NA; CDR3aa: CASSSVGDPGTPYEQYF; CDR3nt: TGTGCCAGCAGTTCGGTGGGGGATCCCGGGACACCGTACGAGCAGTACTTC
d_gene: NA; j_gene: TRBJ2-7; len: 12; v_gene: TRBV24-1; abundance: NA; CDR3aa: CATSAGSYEQYF; CDR3nt: TGTGCCACTAGCGCCGGCTCCTACGAGCAGTACTTC
d_gene: NA; j_gene: TRBJ2-3; len: 16; v_gene: TRBV29-1; abundance: NA; CDR3aa: CSVEDHPGLSTDTQYF; CDR3nt: TGCAGCGTTGAAGATCACCCGGGACTTAGCACAGATACGCAGTATTTT
d_gene: TRBD1; j_gene: TRBJ1-2; len: 20; v_gene: TRBV4-3; abundance: NA; CDR3aa: CASSQDLIGTLVGTDYGYTF; CDR3nt: TGCGCCAGCAGCCAAGATCTTATAGGAACCCTAGTTGGGACAGACTATGGCTACACCTTC
d_gene: TRBD2; j_gene: TRBJ2-7; len: 13; v_gene: TRBV6-5; abundance: NA; CDR3aa: CASRNTWGGEQYF; CDR3nt: TGTGCCAGCAGAAACACCTGGGGGGGCGAGCAGTACTTC
d_gene: NA; j_gene: TRBJ1-2; len: 15; v_gene: TRBV19; abundance: NA; CDR3aa: CASSNRQASRYGYTF; CDR3nt: TGTGCCAGTAGTAACCGACAGGCGTCAAGGTATGGCTACACCTTC
d_gene: NA; j_gene: TRBJ1-3; len: 15; v_gene: TRBV2; abundance: few; CDR3aa: CASRLRFFSGNTIYF; CDR3nt: TGTGCCAGCAGGCTTCGGTTTTTCTCTGGAAACACCATATATTTT
d_gene: NA; j_gene: TRBJ1-4; len: 12; v_gene: TRBV30; abundance: NA; CDR3aa: CALRRVNEKLFF; CDR3nt: TGTGCCTTAAGACGGGTTAATGAAAAACTGTTTTTT
d_gene: NA; j_gene: TRBJ1-2; len: 12; v_gene: TRBV6-1; abundance: NA; CDR3aa: CASSFHTGGYTF; CDR3nt: TGTGCCAGCAGTTTTCATACAGGTGGCTACACCTTC
d_gene: NA; j_gene: TRBJ1-1; len: 14; v_gene: TRBV3-1/TRBV3-2; abundance: few; CDR3aa: CASSLTGMGTEAFF; CDR3nt: TGTGCCAGCAGCCTAACAGGGATGGGCACTGAAGCTTTCTTT
d_gene: NA; j_gene: TRBJ1-6; len: 17; v_gene: TRBV11-2; abundance: NA; CDR3aa: CASSLAPSPGVNSPLHF; CDR3nt: TGTGCCAGCAGCTTAGCCCCTTCCCCAGGGGTCAATTCACCCCTCCACTTT
d_gene: TRBD1; j_gene: TRBJ1-6; len: 15; v_gene: TRBV18; abundance: NA; CDR3aa: CASSPRDRGDSPLHF; CDR3nt: TGTGCCAGCTCACCACGGGACAGGGGGGATTCACCCCTCCACTTT
d_gene: TRBD2; j_gene: TRBJ2-6; len: 16; v_gene: TRBV5-1; abundance: once; CDR3aa: CASSSGGRFGANVLTF; CDR3nt: TGCGCCAGCAGCTCCGGCGGGAGATTCGGGGCCAACGTCCTGACTTTC
d_gene: NA; j_gene: TRBJ2-3; len: 13; v_gene: TRBV27; abundance: NA; CDR3aa: CASSRSAPDTQYF; CDR3nt: TGTGCCAGCAGTCGTAGCGCCCCAGATACGCAGTATTTT
d_gene: TRBD1; j_gene: TRBJ2-7; len: 13; v_gene: TRBV3-1/TRBV3-2; abundance: NA; CDR3aa: CASSRDRGYEQYF; CDR3nt: TGTGCCAGCAGCCGGGACAGGGGGTACGAGCAGTACTTC
d_gene: TRBD1; j_gene: TRBJ2-3; len: 14; v_gene: TRBV4-1; abundance: NA; CDR3aa: CASSQVGGGDTQYF; CDR3nt: TGCGCCAGCAGCCAAGTAGGGGGCGGAGATACGCAGTATTTT
d_gene: NA; j_gene: TRBJ2-3; len: 13; v_gene: TRBV6-5; abundance: NA; CDR3aa: CASRGQGRNTQYF; CDR3nt: TGTGCCAGCAGGGGCCAGGGGCGAAATACGCAGTATTTT
d_gene: TRBD1; j_gene: TRBJ2-7; len: 14; v_gene: TRBV27; abundance: NA; CDR3aa: CASSSRGPRDEQYF; CDR3nt: TGTGCCAGCAGTTCGAGGGGGCCACGAGACGAGCAGTACTTC
d_gene: TRBD2; j_gene: TRBJ2-5; len: 15; v_gene: TRBV29-1; abundance: NA; CDR3aa: CSVGSKGLATETQYF; CDR3nt: TGCAGCGTTGGTTCGAAGGGACTAGCGACCGAGACCCAGTACTTC
d_gene: NA; j_gene: TRBJ1-5; len: 14; v_gene: TRBV28; abundance: NA; CDR3aa: CASSQGGANQPQHF; CDR3nt: TGTGCCAGCAGCCAAGGGGGGGCTAACCAGCCCCAGCATTTT
d_gene: NA; j_gene: TRBJ1-5; len: 13; v_gene: TRBV12-3/TRBV12-4; abundance: few; CDR3aa: CASSFDTYQPQHF; CDR3nt: TGTGCCAGCAGTTTTGACACATATCAGCCCCAGCATTTT
d_gene: NA; j_gene: TRBJ2-7; len: 15; v_gene: TRBV6-2/TRBV6-3; abundance: NA; CDR3aa: CASSYLLTRDYEQYF; CDR3nt: TGTGCCAGCAGTTACCTACTAACCCGGGACTACGAGCAGTACTTC
d_gene: TRBD2; j_gene: TRBJ2-1; len: 14; v_gene: TRBV18; abundance: NA; CDR3aa: CASQLAGSYNEQFF; CDR3nt: TGTGCCAGCCAGCTAGCGGGGTCCTACAATGAGCAGTTCTTC
d_gene: NA; j_gene: TRBJ1-2; len: 13; v_gene: TRBV5-6; abundance: NA; CDR3aa: CASSLERRYGYTF; CDR3nt: TGTGCCAGCAGCTTGGAGAGGAGGTATGGCTACACCTTC
d_gene: NA; j_gene: TRBJ1-4; len: 15; v_gene: TRBV16; abundance: NA; CDR3aa: CASSAAGPSSGELFF; CDR3nt: TGTGCCAGCAGTGCGGCGGGGCCGTCCTCGGGTGAACTGTTTTTT
d_gene: TRBD2; j_gene: TRBJ2-1; len: 17; v_gene: TRBV23-1; abundance: once; CDR3aa: CASSQSGKRGACNEQFF; CDR3nt: TGCGCCAGCAGTCAATCGGGAAAGCGGGGTGCATGCAATGAGCAGTTCTTC
d_gene: TRBD1; j_gene: TRBJ2-5; len: 13; v_gene: TRBV7-3; abundance: once; CDR3aa: CASSRGQAETQYF; CDR3nt: TGTGCCAGCAGCCGTGGACAGGCGGAGACCCAGTACTTC
d_gene: TRBD2; j_gene: TRBJ2-2; len: 16; v_gene: TRBV19; abundance: NA; CDR3aa: CASSIWSGGASGELFF; CDR3nt: TGTGCCAGTAGTATATGGAGCGGGGGGGCGTCCGGGGAGCTGTTTTTT
d_gene: NA; j_gene: TRBJ1-2; len: 16; v_gene: TRBV27; abundance: few; CDR3aa: CASSFTGQSSNYGYTF; CDR3nt: TGTGCCAGCAGTTTTACTGGACAGTCCTCTAACTATGGCTACACCTTC
d_gene: TRBD1; j_gene: TRBJ1-1; len: 16; v_gene: TRBV4-1; abundance: NA; CDR3aa: CASSQGQGRTNTEAFF; CDR3nt: TGCGCCAGCAGCCAAGGACAGGGTAGGACGAACACTGAAGCTTTCTTT
d_gene: TRBD2; j_gene: TRBJ2-1; len: 18; v_gene: TRBV5-5; abundance: NA; CDR3aa: CASSLAGSASGFYNEQFF; CDR3nt: TGTGCCAGCAGCTTGGCTGGGAGTGCTAGCGGGTTCTACAATGAGCAGTTCTTC
d_gene: NA; j_gene: TRBJ1-4; len: 15; v_gene: TRBV15; abundance: NA; CDR3aa: CATSIRKGEAGKLFF; CDR3nt: TGTGCCACCAGCATAAGGAAGGGGGAAGCCGGAAAACTGTTTTTT
d_gene: NA; j_gene: TRBJ2-1; len: 15; v_gene: TRBV5-6; abundance: NA; CDR3aa: CASSLAGGRINEQFF; CDR3nt: TGTGCCAGCAGCTTGGCCGGGGGGCGGATAAATGAGCAGTTCTTC
d_gene: NA; j_gene: TRBJ2-3; len: 15; v_gene: TRBV27; abundance: NA; CDR3aa: CASGLDSGSTDTQYF; CDR3nt: TGTGCCAGCGGACTGGATAGCGGAAGCACAGATACGCAGTATTTT
d_gene: TRBD1; j_gene: TRBJ2-7; len: 16; v_gene: TRBV15; abundance: NA; CDR3aa: CATSRAGTGVVYEQYF; CDR3nt: TGTGCCACCAGCAGAGCCGGGACAGGGGTCGTATACGAGCAGTACTTC
d_gene: NA; j_gene: TRBJ2-2; len: 13; v_gene: TRBV19; abundance: once; CDR3aa: CASGEAPTGELFF; CDR3nt: TGTGCCTCGGGGGAGGCCCCGACCGGGGAGCTGTTTTTT
d_gene: NA; j_gene: TRBJ1-5; len: 16; v_gene: TRBV24-1; abundance: NA; CDR3aa: CATLIGPLENNQPQHF; CDR3nt: TGTGCCACCCTCATAGGTCCCTTGGAGAACAATCAGCCCCAGCATTTT
d_gene: NA; j_gene: TRBJ2-7; len: 15; v_gene: TRBV21-1; abundance: NA; CDR3aa: CASSISGRLSYEQYF; CDR3nt: TGTGCCAGCAGCATTAGCGGGAGACTCTCCTACGAGCAGTACTTC
d_gene: NA; j_gene: TRBJ2-6; len: 17; v_gene: TRBV21-1; abundance: NA; CDR3aa: CATRFRGGDSGANVLTF; CDR3nt: TGTGCCACCCGCTTCCGGGGGGGGGACTCTGGGGCCAACGTCCTGACTTTC
d_gene: TRBD1; j_gene: TRBJ2-3; len: 13; v_gene: TRBV10-3; abundance: NA; CDR3aa: CAISGQGADTQYF; CDR3nt: TGTGCCATCAGTGGACAGGGGGCAGATACGCAGTATTTT